These 7 T cell receptor beta chains were all obtained from the same sample, sequenced in a study of CD8+ T cells in alopecia areata (dated 2018 in TCRdb). The method behind the library was the immunoSEQ multiplex PCR assay. RNA was extracted from all samples and reverse transcribed into cDNA as template for TCR sequencing. TCRdb re-hosts the immuneACCESS table, in-frame sequences only. Its copies lack some clones; in the studies checked, an unresolved V gene accounts for under half of them, and the cause for the rest is not known. This sample gives approximately 160,000 clones in total; 60% to 75% of them show up just once. The top ten hold more than 13% of the sample. This sample's time point label indicates: roughly 24 weeks on oral tofacitinib. The treatment or condition label on this specimen signifies: oral pan-JAK inhibitor, 5-10 mg twice daily. The sequencing used CD4+ T cells sorted from blood, collected at week 24, from a patient treated with tofacitinib. These receptors were taken from a human donor with alopecia areata.

The chain joins TRBV7-8 to TRBJ2-5; either TRBD1 or TRBD2 may supply D (5 bases each). The V gene's germline CDR1 is SGHVS and CDR2 FQNEAQ. V lost 0 bases to trimming and J lost 2 bases, with 16 bases between them. CDR3 length: 17 amino acids. CDR3 bases: TGTGCCAGCAGCTTAGCGGTCCGAGGGGTAAGGCAAGAGACCCAGTACTTC. It translates to CASSLAVRGVRQETQYF.

In its sample, this clone was seen a few times. J is TRBJ2-6 and V is TRBV4-2; D might be TRBD2 (6 bases). V was clipped by 0 bases and J by 2 bases, with 8 bases between them. This CDR3 spans 16 amino acids. In germline, CDR1 is LGHNA, CDR2 YNFKEQ. In DNA, the CDR3 is TGTGCCAGCAGCCAAGATTGGGGGGCTGGGGCCAACGTCCTGACTTTC. Translation: CASSQDWGAGANVLTF.

A remark on this clone: Different DNA sequences within this sample yield the same CDR3. CDR3 region: CASSLVGQGQETQYF. Here the CDR3 DNA reads TGCGCCAGCAGCTTGGTTGGGCAGGGGCAAGAGACCCAGTACTTC. The chain couples TRBV5-1 to TRBJ2-5; TRBD1 might be the D (6 bases). The CDR3 loop spans 15 amino acids. V was trimmed by 0 bases and J by 2 bases, leaving 11 bases between them. Germline lookup yields CDR1 SGHRS and CDR2 YFSETQ.

V gene TRBV30 combines with J gene TRBJ1-3; D is perhaps TRBD1 (5 bases). The V and J ends lost 3 bases and 8 bases respectively, with 11 bases between them. Germline CDR1 GTSNPN, CDR2 SVGIG (reference sequence). This CDR3 spans 12 amino acids. CDR3 in DNA: TGTGCCTGGAGCCGCCTGGGGGACACCATATATTTT. Translating it yields CAWSRLGDTIYF. Full variable domain (missing parts from reference TRBV30 and TRBJ1-3): SQTIHQWPATLVQPVGSPLSLECTVEGTSNPNLYWYRQAAGRGLQLLFYSVGIGQISSEVPQNLSASRPQDRQFILSSKKLLLSDSGFYLCAWSRLGDTIYFGEGSWLTVV.

The chain joins TRBV30 to TRBJ1-5; a possible D gene is TRBD1 (6 bases). Germline V gene lookup returns CDR1 GTSNPN and CDR2 SVGIG (reference sequence). Trimming took off 2 bases at V and 6 bases at J, with 14 bases between the two ends. The CDR3 has 14 amino acids. The CDR3 loop is CAWSSAGATQPQHF. As DNA, the CDR3 is TGTGCCTGGAGTTCCGCGGGGGCAACTCAGCCCCAGCATTTT.

V is TRBV29-1 and J is TRBJ1-1; D perhaps matches TRBD1 (5 bases). Germline values: CDR1 SQVTM, CDR2 ANQGSEA. Between the trimmed V and J ends, which lost 3 bases and 5 bases, there was a span of 16 bases. This CDR3 has 14 amino acids. As DNA, the CDR3 is TGCAGCGTTGATTCCTTTGCAGGGAGGACTGAAGCTTTCTTT. It translates to CSVDSFAGRTEAFF.

The rearrangement uses TRBV6-5 and TRBJ2-7; 9 bases agree with TRBD1. This CDR3 is built from 15 residues. The V segment lost 7 bases and the J segment 5 bases; nucleotides outside the gene matches: 12. Germline V gene data show CDR1 as MNHEY and CDR2 as SVGAGI. Here the CDR3 DNA reads TGTGCCAGCAAAACCGGGGGACAGGGTACCCACGAGCAGTACTTC. Its protein is CASKTGGQGTHEQYF.